This T cell receptor beta chain is drawn from a study of Graves' ophthalmopathy and Graves' hyperthyroidism. Findings of the study overall: Blood shared most expanded thyroid clonotypes above 0.001 frequency. The model predicted ophthalmopathy progression with about 71% sensitivity and around 72% specificity.

RNA transcripts provided the template for amplifying TCR beta CDR3 regions. First-round RT-PCR with HTBI primers preceded a second-round multiplex PCR. One entry per CDR3 protein results from TCRdb running MiXCR on the multiplex PCR reads. The table shows hundreds of thousands of distinct CDR3 sequences, with about 40% occurring only once. The V end was cut by 4 bases, the J end by 2 bases, with 8 bases between. The CDR3 covers 14 residues. Germline V gene sequence: CDR1 KGHDR, CDR2 SFDVKD. Exclusion covered patients with other autoimmune diseases or uncontrolled infections (as well as pregnancy or lactation). This clonotype was seen many times. Antigen specificity is unknown.

The chain has TRBV24-1 and TRBJ1-5; no definite D call. This receptor was taken from an adult man with Graves' ophthalmopathy. Sequenced sample: peripheral blood. CDR3 residues: CATSDQNRNQPQHF. For the CDR3, the DNA is TGTGCCACCAGTGACCAAAATCGCAATCAGCCCCAGCATTTT.